This T cell receptor (beta chain) was identified in a study of a mutant IDH1 vaccine in newly diagnosed glioma. Study-level information: Standard pretreatment was either radiotherapy, temozolomide, or, for most, radiochemotherapy with temozolomide.

The time point was: baseline, week 1 (first vaccination visit). The treatment: pre-vaccination baseline after standard-of-care therapy. Donors had new WHO grade 3 or 4 IDH1-mutant, ATRX-lost astrocytomas. Whole-study findings and limits: Pseudoprogression apparently lacked any relation to changes in top peripheral T cell clonotypes. Altogether, almost 95% of patients exhibited vaccine-induced immune responses.

CDR3 length: 13 residues. Germline assignment: CDR1 MNHEY and CDR2 SVGAGI. Trimming removed 2 bases from V and 3 bases from J, with 7 bases in between. Profiling relied on immunoSEQ multiplex PCR, and the TCRdb table lists in-frame clones only, not all of them. The data hold tens of thousands of clones, with more than 80% observed a single time. Concerning this clone: As yet, its antigen is unknown.

The specimen comprised PBMCs, sampled from a glioma patient treated with radiotherapy, temozolomide or both. This chain uses TRBV6-5 with TRBJ1-1; no clear D. This receptor was obtained from a man between 18 and 29 years old with glioma. CDR3 residues: CASSYLRDTEAFF. In DNA, the CDR3 is TGTGCCAGCAGTTACCTCCGGGACACTGAAGCTTTCTTT.